The 25 T cell receptor beta chains listed next were all sequenced from one sample in a study of T cells in Graves' hyperthyroidism and ophthalmopathy. Regions amplified from RNA transcripts were the TCR beta CDR3 regions. Researchers ran a first-round RT-PCR on the TCR CDR3 using the HTBI primer set. TCRdb passed the multiplex PCR reads through MiXCR, listing each CDR3 protein once. The sample lists some 600,000 distinct CDR3 sequences, roughly 14% occurring once. Specimen: blood. The receptors originated from a woman in her thirties with Graves' hyperthyroidism that later progressed to Graves' ophthalmopathy.

This chain connects TRBV18 to TRBJ2-1; the D is unclear. Germline V gives CDR1 KGHSH, CDR2 LQKENI. Trimming pared 2 bases from V and 6 bases from J, leaving 14 bases between. The CDR3 has 15 amino acids. This chain's CDR3 is CASSPVGILGNEQFF. CDR3 coding DNA: TGTGCCAGCTCACCAGTTGGAATTTTGGGCAATGAGCAGTTCTTC.

This clonotype was seen at least ten times. This chain's CDR3 is CASSYTGTTIEAFF. The CDR3 nucleotides read TGTGCCAGCAGTTATACCGGGACAACAATTGAAGCTTTCTTT. The chain carries TRBV6-2 or TRBV6-3 and TRBJ1-1, with D tentatively TRBD1 (6 bases). The V and J ends lost 3 bases and 7 bases respectively, with 15 bases between them. The germline V gene encodes CDR1 MNHEY and CDR2 SVGEGT. CDR3 length: 14 residues.

This clonotype was seen many times. This chain joins TRBV12-3 or TRBV12-4 and TRBJ2-5; D may correspond to TRBD1 or TRBD2 (5 bases each). Trimming removed 2 bases at V and 1 base at J, with 8 bases between. This CDR3 region has 14 residues. This CDR3 reads CASSLPGTQETQYF. CDR3 nucleotides: TGTGCCAGCAGTTTACCGGGGACCCAAGAGACCCAGTACTTC.

The table lists this clonotype with a few counts. This rearrangement joins TRBV6-1 to TRBJ2-2, with D maybe TRBD2 (5 bases). This CDR3 is built from 13 residues. The germline V gene has CDR1 MNHNS and CDR2 SASEGT. The V and J ends lost 6 bases and 5 bases respectively, with 10 bases between them. The CDR3 DNA reads as TGTGCCAGCAGGAGGGTGGGGACCGGGGAGCTGTTTTTT. This encodes CASRRVGTGELFF.

This sequence joins TRBV20-1 and TRBJ2-5, with TRBD2 matching 14 bases. CDR1 and CDR2 from the germline V gene are DFQATT and SNEGSKA (reference sequence). Unmatched junction bases numbered 4, after V lost 0 bases and J lost 4 bases. This CDR3 region has 16 residues. The CDR3 DNA reads as TGCAGTGCTAGAGATCGAGGACTAGCGGGAGGAGAGACCCAGTACTTC. This gives the protein CSARDRGLAGGETQYF.

This clonotype was found a few times. V usage is TRBV6-1 and J usage is TRBJ2-7; D is possibly TRBD1 or TRBD2 (5 bases each). In germline, CDR1 is MNHNS, CDR2 SASEGT. The CDR3 extends over 14 amino acids. V shed 6 bases and J shed 0 bases, with 12 bases lying between them. The CDR3 is CASSDIGTSYEQYF. In DNA form, the CDR3 reads TGTGCCAGCAGCGATATAGGGACCTCCTACGAGCAGTACTTC.

Points on this clonotype: With a much larger clone just one base away, this may be a read error. The CDR3 ends on some other residue instead of the conserved phenylalanine or tryptophan, so this is likely a read error. The chain has TRBV20-1 and TRBJ1-2; D is ambiguous. The CDR3 runs 11 residues. V was trimmed by 7 bases and J by 1 base, leaving 7 bases between them. Germline loops: CDR1 DFQATT, CDR2 SNEGSKA (reference sequence). The CDR3 here is CSVSFNYGYTV. As DNA, the CDR3 is TGCAGTGTCAGTTTTAACTATGGCTACACCGTC.

Ten or more counts support this clonotype. V gene TRBV30 combines with J gene TRBJ2-7; 7 nucleotides agree with TRBD1. Per germline, CDR1 GTSNPN and CDR2 SVGIG (reference sequence). V shed 6 bases and J 3 bases; nucleotides not matched to a gene: 8. This CDR3 has 13 amino acids. The CDR3 sequence: CACGRDRFYEQYF. The CDR3 DNA reads TGTGCCTGTGGTCGGGACAGATTCTACGAGCAGTACTTC.

The chain couples TRBV4-1 to TRBJ1-5; perhaps TRBD1 as D (5 bases). CDR3 length: 17 residues. Germline-derived CDR1 and CDR2 are MGHRA and YSYEKL. The V end lost 0 bases, the J end lost 6 bases, and 18 bases lay between the germline ends. The CDR3, as DNA: TGCGCCAGCAGCCAAGATCCCCGAAGAGGGGTCGGTCAGCCCCAGCATTTT. Encoded protein: CASSQDPRRGVGQPQHF.

This clonotype was observed at least ten times. The chain links TRBV12-3 or TRBV12-4 to TRBJ2-1; TRBD2 matches 13 bases. The CDR3 is 15 amino acids. After removal of 6 bases from V and 5 bases from J, the junction contained 4 bases not matched to a gene. The CDR3 here is CASSSGTSGNNEQFF. The CDR3 region has the DNA TGTGCCAGCAGCTCCGGGACTAGCGGGAACAATGAGCAGTTCTTC.

This chain connects TRBV10-1 to TRBJ2-3, with TRBD2 matching 9 bases. This CDR3 region has 16 residues. Germline V gives CDR1 WNHNN, CDR2 SYGVQD (reference sequence). The V and J ends lost 3 bases and 4 bases, in that order; junction bases with no gene match: 8. DNA for the CDR3: TGCGCCAGCAGTGAAGTTGGCGGGAGGGCCGCAGATACGCAGTATTTT. Amino acids: CASSEVGGRAADTQYF.

The chain combines TRBV10-2 with TRBJ2-5; 7 nucleotides line up with TRBD2. This CDR3 is built from 14 residues. The germline gives CDR1 WSHSY, CDR2 SAAADI. The J segment lost 1 base and the V segment lost 5 bases, leaving 4 bases of the junction unmatched. As DNA, the CDR3 is TGCGCCAGCAGTCACAGCGGGGCCCAAGAGACCCAGTACTTC. Its protein is CASSHSGAQETQYF.

This clonotype was seen ten or more times. The gene calls are TRBV12-3 or TRBV12-4 and TRBJ1-5; D unclear. Deletions cut 3 bases from V and 7 bases from J, with 13 bases between. This CDR3 is built from 14 residues. CDR3 nucleotides: TGTGCCAGCAGTTTCCAGGCCGACGACCAGCCCCAGCATTTT. The encoded protein is CASSFQADDQPQHF.

This clonotype was recorded many times. The V call is TRBV28, the J call TRBJ2-3; 12 bases are shared with TRBD2. The germline V gene has CDR1 MDHEN and CDR2 SYDVKM. CDR3 length equals 18 residues. V was clipped by 6 bases and J by 1 base; unmatched bases: 11. The CDR3 sequence is CASSGHQLAGGGTDTQYF. CDR3 sequence (DNA): TGTGCCAGCAGCGGCCATCAACTAGCGGGAGGTGGCACAGATACGCAGTATTTT.

V is TRBV15 and J is TRBJ2-7, with TRBD2 identical over 9 bases. This CDR3 is built from 15 residues. The V gene's germline CDR1 is LNHNV and CDR2 YYDKDF (reference sequence). V dropped 4 bases and J dropped 5; count of bases not matched to a gene: 9. The CDR3 protein is CATSNIAGEVNEQYF. The CDR3, as DNA: TGTGCCACCAGCAATATAGCGGGAGAGGTAAACGAGCAGTACTTC.

In its sample, this clonotype was seen once. The chain carries TRBV5-1 and TRBJ2-1; TRBD2 matches 10 bases. The germline CDR1 and CDR2 sequences are SGHRS and YFSETQ. The CDR3 has 13 residues. The V and J ends lost 7 bases and 9 bases, in that order; junction bases with no gene match: 7. The CDR3 sequence is CASQSGRAPEQFF. The CDR3 bases are TGCGCCAGCCAAAGCGGGAGGGCCCCTGAGCAGTTCTTC.

This clonotype was seen ten or more times. The V and J genes are TRBV29-1 and TRBJ2-5; a possible D gene is TRBD2 (5 bases). CDR1 and CDR2 (germline): SQVTM, ANQGSEA. The V end was cut by 7 bases, the J end by 0 bases, with 15 bases between. This CDR3 has 14 amino acids. The CDR3 nucleotides are TGCAGCGCCCCCCCGGTTAGCGACCAAGAGACCCAGTACTTC. Amino acids: CSAPPVSDQETQYF.

Many counts were recorded for this clonotype. The chain is built from TRBV29-1 and TRBJ2-7; TRBD1 matches 9 bases. Germline CDR1 reads SQVTM; CDR2 reads ANQGSEA. The CDR3 consists of 14 residues. With 7 bases clipped from V and 5 bases from J, the junction kept 12 bases outside the gene matches. The CDR3 sequence: CSGLTGGTFDEQYF. Here the CDR3 DNA reads TGCAGCGGGCTGACAGGGGGGACTTTCGACGAGCAGTACTTC.

This clonotype was observed at least ten times. V gene TRBV28 combines with J gene TRBJ2-7; no reliable D call. From germline, CDR1 is MDHEN and CDR2 SYDVKM. Trimming took 4 bases from V and 4 from J, leaving 8 bases between them. The CDR3 covers 12 residues. CDR3 DNA sequence: TGTGCCAGCAGTTCCCCTAAGTACGAGCAGTACTTC. This gives the protein CASSSPKYEQYF.

This clonotype was picked up many times. The chain has TRBV12-5 and TRBJ2-2, with TRBD1 identical over 7 bases. With 1 base clipped from V and 7 bases from J, the junction kept 12 bases outside the gene matches. The germline CDR1 and CDR2 sequences are LGHNT and FRNRAP. This CDR3 is 17 amino acids long. The CDR3 sequence is CASGLATQGNFVGELFF. The CDR3 nucleotides read TGTGCTAGTGGTTTGGCCACACAGGGGAATTTTGTCGGGGAGCTGTTTTTT.

This clonotype came up a few times. The chain combines TRBV18 with TRBJ1-2, with TRBD1 matching 7 bases. Losses at the gene ends were 2 bases for V and 2 bases for J; bases not matched to a gene: 8. From germline, CDR1 is KGHSH and CDR2 LQKENI. The CDR3 consists of 16 residues. CDR3 sequence reads: CASSPAAGGSNYGYTF. The DNA of the CDR3 is TGTGCCAGCTCACCAGCCGCAGGGGGAAGCAACTATGGCTACACCTTC.

This clonotype was detected a few times. The rearrangement joins TRBV3-1 to TRBJ1-1, with D hard to call. This CDR3 has 13 residues. Germline V gene data show CDR1 as LGHDT and CDR2 as YNNKEL (reference sequence). V was trimmed by 1 base and J by 8 bases, leaving 11 bases between them. The CDR3 DNA reads as TGTGCCAGCAGCCAAGCGGGTTACCCCGAAGCTTTCTTT. Encoded protein: CASSQAGYPEAFF.

The sample holds many counts of this clonotype. V and J are TRBV27 and TRBJ2-5, with 10 nucleotides matching TRBD1. CDR3 length: 14 residues. V was clipped by 1 base and J by 5 bases; unmatched bases: 1. CDR1 and CDR2 from the germline V gene are MNHEY and SMNVEV (reference sequence). CDR3 sequence (DNA): TGTGCCAGCAGTTTATTGGGACAGGGGGAGACCCAGTACTTC. Protein product: CASSLLGQGETQYF.

This clonotype was detected ten times or more. V gene TRBV19 combines with J gene TRBJ1-6; TRBD1 matches 7 bases. This CDR3 has 16 residues. Germline CDR1 is LNHDA and CDR2 is SQIVND (reference sequence). V was clipped by 7 bases and J by 5 bases; unmatched bases: 11. The CDR3 region is CASTYGVGQNNSPLHF. For the CDR3, the DNA is TGTGCCAGTACCTATGGTGTGGGACAGAATAATTCACCCCTCCACTTT.

This clonotype was detected a few times. The chain uses TRBV3-1 and TRBJ1-5; D unresolved. Germline V gives CDR1 LGHDT, CDR2 YNNKEL (reference sequence). The ends were cut back, 0 bases at V and 6 bases at J, with 9 bases in the middle. The CDR3 extends over 14 amino acids. The CDR3 DNA reads as TGTGCCAGCAGCCAAGATCTGAGGAGTCAGCCCCAGCATTTT. Translation: CASSQDLRSQPQHF.